What follows are 19 T cell receptor beta chains derived from one specimen sequenced in a study of T cell responses to AZD1222 COVID-19 vaccine. Sequencing used immunoSEQ multiplex PCR; TCRdb keeps in-frame clones, though not all of them. Of 150,000 or so clones in the sample, 90% are singletons; the top ten hold approximately 17%. This material consisted of peripheral blood, taken on day 0 of AZD1222 vaccination. These receptors came from an adult in good health.

The rearrangement uses TRBV19 and TRBJ1-5; 7 bases are shared with TRBD1. V was pared by 3 bases and J by 7 bases, with 18 bases of the junction left unmatched. Germline lookup yields CDR1 LNHDA and CDR2 SQIVND (reference sequence). The CDR3 totals 18 residues. The CDR3, as DNA: TGTGCCAGTAGTATCGGTCTGACCTACAGGGGCCCTGGACAGCCCCAGCATTTT. Translation gives CASSIGLTYRGPGQPQHF.

The chain couples TRBV7-3 to TRBJ2-1, with D perhaps assigned TRBD1 or TRBD2 (5 bases each). V lost 5 bases to trimming and J lost 8 bases, with 13 bases between them. Germline assignment: CDR1 SGHTA and CDR2 FQGTGA. This CDR3 region has 13 residues. DNA of the CDR3: TGTGCCAGCAGCCCACCAGGGACGGATGAGCAGTTCTTC. Its protein is CASSPPGTDEQFF.

This clone appeared once. The chain combines TRBV10-2 with TRBJ2-5, with TRBD2 matching over 7 bases. Per germline, CDR1 WSHSY and CDR2 SAAADI. The CDR3 consists of 14 residues. Trimming took 4 bases from V and 1 from J; bases not matched to a gene: 3. The CDR3 region is CASSVAGPQETQYF. The DNA of the CDR3 is TGCGCCAGCAGTGTAGCGGGTCCCCAAGAGACCCAGTACTTC.

The V call is TRBV11-2, the J call TRBJ2-1; 9 bases agree with TRBD2. With 0 bases clipped from V and 12 bases from J, the junction kept 6 bases outside the gene matches. Germline loops: CDR1 SGHAT, CDR2 FQNNGV. This CDR3 has 14 residues. The CDR3 is CASSLEKGGRGQFF. DNA for the CDR3: TGTGCCAGCAGCTTAGAAAAGGGCGGGAGGGGGCAGTTCTTC.

This chain links TRBV25-1 with TRBJ2-1; possible D gene TRBD2, 6 bases. Germline lookup yields CDR1 MGHDK and CDR2 SYGVNS. There are 15 residues in the CDR3. Trimming pared 7 bases from V and 5 bases from J, leaving 18 bases between. The CDR3: CASTKPEGDHNEQFF. CDR3 nucleotides: TGTGCCAGCACCAAACCGGAGGGAGACCACAATGAGCAGTTCTTC.

The chain combines TRBV6-2 or TRBV6-3 with TRBJ2-7, with D unresolved. Looked up from germline, CDR1 is MNHEY and CDR2 is SVGEGT. With 4 bases removed from V and 6 bases from J, the gap between germline ends came to 7 bases. The CDR3 runs 11 residues. CDR3 nucleotide sequence: TGTGCCAGCAGTTCCCTCGTCGAGCAGTACTTC. It codes for CASSSLVEQYF.

With respect to this clone: The junction departs from the called germline gene at one end, perhaps through a read error. The CDR3 DNA follows: TGTACCAGCAGCTTTTCTAACTCTGGTGAGCAGTTCTTC. Translation gives CTSSFSNSGEQFF. This rearrangement joins TRBV7-3 to TRBJ2-1; D is unresolved. CDR3 size: 13 residues. Germline CDR1 is SGHTA and CDR2 is FQGTGA.

The CDR3 DNA reads as TGTGCCAGCAGTGAACTCGGGGTGAGGGACTATGGCTACACCTTC. It yields the protein CASSELGVRDYGYTF. The genes are TRBV25-1 and TRBJ1-2; D gene unclear. The CDR3 sequence is 15 residues long. The germline V and J ends were trimmed by 2 bases and 3 bases, with 13 bases remaining between them. Germline V gives CDR1 MGHDK, CDR2 SYGVNS.

The V call is TRBV5-1, the J call TRBJ1-1, with D perhaps TRBD1 (5 bases). The length of the CDR3 is 15 residues. CDR1 SGHRS and CDR2 YFSETQ come from the germline V gene. V was clipped by 0 bases and J by 0 bases, with 9 bases between them. Written as DNA, the CDR3 is TGCGCCAGCAGCTTGGCAACAGGTTTGAACACTGAAGCTTTCTTT. As protein: CASSLATGLNTEAFF.

This chain joins TRBV5-1 and TRBJ1-2; perhaps TRBD1 as D (5 bases). The germline CDR1 and CDR2 sequences are SGHRS and YFSETQ. Trimming left V 4 bases short and J 10 bases short, with 17 bases between. The CDR3 is made up of 13 amino acids. CDR3 nucleotides: TGCGCCAGCAGCCCACCGGGGGGGGAAGTCTACACCTTC. It yields the protein CASSPPGGEVYTF.

This clone appeared a single time. This chain uses TRBV4-1 with TRBJ2-7; D might be TRBD2 (6 bases). V lost 3 bases to trimming and J lost 4 bases, with 13 bases between them. CDR3 length: 14 amino acids. Germline V gene data show CDR1 as MGHRA and CDR2 as YSYEKL. The CDR3 sequence is CASSQTPGDYEQYF. The CDR3 DNA reads TGCGCCAGCAGCCAGACCCCGGGAGATTACGAGCAGTACTTC.

The rearrangement links TRBV30 to TRBJ1-5; D might be TRBD1 (6 bases). The CDR3 runs to 14 residues. From germline, CDR1 is GTSNPN and CDR2 SVGIG (reference sequence). The V end lost 8 bases, the J end lost 1 base, and 15 bases lay between the germline ends. Written as DNA, the CDR3 is TGTGCCGTACAGGGAATCGAGAGCAATCAGCCCCAGCATTTT. This encodes CAVQGIESNQPQHF. Filled out from reference TRBV30 and TRBJ1-5, the complete variable domain reads SQTIHQWPATLVQPVGSPLSLECTVEGTSNPNLYWYRQAAGRGLQLLFYSVGIGQISSEVPQNLSASRPQDRQFILSSKKLLLSDSGFYLCAVQGIESNQPQHFGDGTRLSIL.

This chain connects TRBV5-1 to TRBJ1-3; D is perhaps TRBD1 (5 bases). CDR3 length equals 15 residues. CDR1 is SGHRS, CDR2 YFSETQ, per germline. Trimming removed 3 bases from V and 9 bases from J, with 19 bases in between. This CDR3 reads CASSSHAGGGSTIYF. Here the CDR3 DNA reads TGCGCCAGCAGCTCCCATGCGGGCGGGGGGAGCACCATATATTTT.

This chain links TRBV5-1 with TRBJ2-1; tentatively, D is TRBD1 (6 bases). Germline V CDR1 and CDR2: SGHRS, YFSETQ. CDR3 size: 14 residues. V dropped 2 bases and J dropped 10 bases, with 16 bases sitting between them. The CDR3 protein is CASSFGAGVEEQFF. CDR3 sequence (DNA): TGCGCCAGCAGCTTTGGGGCAGGGGTGGAGGAGCAGTTCTTC. The whole variable domain, filled in from reference TRBV5-1 and TRBJ2-1, reads KAGVTQTPRYLIKTRGQQVTLSCSPISGHRSVSWYQQTPGQGLQFLFEYFSETQRNKGNFPGRFSGRQFSNSRSEMNVSTLELGDSALYLCASSFGAGVEEQFFGPGTRLTVL.

The rearrangement links TRBV12-3 or TRBV12-4 to TRBJ1-2, with no clear D. The V and J ends lost 1 base and 4 bases respectively, with 7 bases between them. This CDR3 spans 13 amino acids. This chain's CDR3 is CASSLDRLYGYTF. The CDR3 DNA reads as TGTGCCAGCAGTTTAGACCGACTCTATGGCTACACCTTC.

This clone was seen once. The chain is built from TRBV6-1 and TRBJ1-4; TRBD1 matches at 7 bases. The CDR3 sequence is 17 residues long. V was clipped by 4 bases and J by 5 bases; unmatched bases: 13. Germline CDR1 MNHNS, CDR2 SASEGT. CDR3 region: CASSGVKGARGNEKLFF. CDR3 in DNA: TGTGCCAGCAGTGGGGTAAAGGGGGCGCGAGGAAATGAAAAACTGTTTTTT.

V gene TRBV19 combines with J gene TRBJ1-1; D is ambiguous. V dropped 5 bases and J dropped 10 bases, with 14 bases sitting between them. Germline CDR1 reads LNHDA; CDR2 reads SQIVND (reference sequence). The CDR3 totals 12 residues. The CDR3 sequence is CASSSLGVLAFF. The CDR3, as DNA: TGTGCCAGTAGTTCCTTGGGCGTTTTAGCTTTCTTT.

About this clone itself: Sequence at one end of the junction differs from germline and may be a read error. Other DNA sequences within the sample encode an identical CDR3. The rearrangement joins TRBV3-1 (or the pseudogene TRBV3-2) to TRBJ2-6; 8 bases are shared with TRBD2. The germline CDR1 and CDR2 sequences are LGHDT and YNNKEL (reference sequence). The CDR3 is 16 residues long. In DNA, the CDR3 is TGCGCCAGCAGCCTCTCGGGGACTAGAGGGGCCAACGTCCTGACTTTC. It translates to CASSLSGTRGANVLTF.

This clone was seen a single time. This chain joins TRBV3-1 (or the pseudogene TRBV3-2) and TRBJ1-2; D is unresolved. Germline CDR1 reads LGHDT; CDR2 reads YNNKEL (reference sequence). The V end was cut by 0 bases, the J end by 8 bases, with 16 bases between. There are 15 residues in the CDR3. The CDR3 is CASSQDTQAYGGYTF. CDR3 sequence (DNA): TGTGCCAGCAGCCAAGATACGCAGGCGTACGGAGGCTACACCTTC.